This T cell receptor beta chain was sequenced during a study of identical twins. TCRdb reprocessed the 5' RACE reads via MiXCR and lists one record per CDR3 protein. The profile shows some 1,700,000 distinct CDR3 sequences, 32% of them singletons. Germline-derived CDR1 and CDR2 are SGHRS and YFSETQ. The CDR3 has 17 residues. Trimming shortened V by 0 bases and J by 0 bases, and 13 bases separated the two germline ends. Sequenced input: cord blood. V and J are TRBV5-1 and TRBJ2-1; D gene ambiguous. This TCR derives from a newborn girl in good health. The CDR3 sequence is CASSLELVQSSYNEQFF. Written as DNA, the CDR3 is TGCGCCAGCAGCTTGGAGTTGGTGCAGAGCTCCTACAATGAGCAGTTCTTC.